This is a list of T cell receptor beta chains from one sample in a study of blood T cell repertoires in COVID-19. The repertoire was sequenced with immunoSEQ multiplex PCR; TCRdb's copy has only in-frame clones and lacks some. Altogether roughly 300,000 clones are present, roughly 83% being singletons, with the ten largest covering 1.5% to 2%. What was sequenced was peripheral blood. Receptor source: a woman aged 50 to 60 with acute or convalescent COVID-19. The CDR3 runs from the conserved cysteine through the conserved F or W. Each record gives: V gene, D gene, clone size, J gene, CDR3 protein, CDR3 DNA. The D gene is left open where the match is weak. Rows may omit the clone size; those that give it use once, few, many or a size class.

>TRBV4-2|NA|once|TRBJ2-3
CASSQEGAGRKDTQYF
TGTGCCAGCAGCCAAGAAGGGGCAGGGAGGAAAGATACGCAGTATTTT
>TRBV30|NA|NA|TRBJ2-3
CAWSLGGSTDTQYF
TGTGCCTGGAGTCTGGGCGGGAGCACAGATACGCAGTATTTT
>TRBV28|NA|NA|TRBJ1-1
CASSYGQEAFF
TGTGCCAGCAGTTACGGACAGGAAGCTTTCTTT
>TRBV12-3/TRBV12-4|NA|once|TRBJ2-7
CASSLDGTYEQYF
TGTGCCAGCAGCCTAGACGGGACCTACGAGCAGTACTTC
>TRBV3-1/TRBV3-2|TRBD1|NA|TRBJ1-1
CASSQEGGQVGQAFF
TGTGCCAGCAGCCAAGAAGGCGGACAGGTTGGTCAAGCTTTCTTT
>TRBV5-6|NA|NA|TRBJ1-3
CASSLYGGNTIYF
TGTGCCAGCAGCTTGTATGGCGGAAACACCATATATTTT
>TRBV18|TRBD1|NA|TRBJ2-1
CASSPPGTGNNEQFF
TGTGCCAGCTCACCACCCGGGACAGGTAACAATGAGCAGTTCTTC
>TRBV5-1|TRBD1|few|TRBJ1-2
CASSLIVQGAPGYTF
TGCGCCAGCAGCTTGATCGTACAGGGGGCGCCTGGCTACACCTTC
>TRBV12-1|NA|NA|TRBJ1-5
CASSFPRPTGQGYSNQPQHF
TGTGCCAGCAGCTTTCCCCGACCCACGGGACAGGGGTATAGCAATCAGCCCCAGCATTTT
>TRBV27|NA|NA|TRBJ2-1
CASSLFARASSYNEQFF
TGTGCCAGCAGTTTATTCGCCAGGGCCAGCTCCTACAATGAGCAGTTCTTC
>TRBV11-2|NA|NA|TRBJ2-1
CASSLVSGLYNEQFF
TGTGCCAGCAGCTTAGTTAGCGGACTTTACAATGAGCAGTTCTTC
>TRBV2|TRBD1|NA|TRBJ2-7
CASSEGDRESF
TGTGCCAGCAGTGAGGGGGACAGGGAAAGCTTC
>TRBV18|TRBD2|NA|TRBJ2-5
CASSPLSVAGGRETQYF
TGTGCCAGCTCACCACTTTCGGTAGCGGGAGGGCGAGAGACCCAGTACTTC
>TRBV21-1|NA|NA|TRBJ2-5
CASSKDTGSQFQETQYF
TGTGCCAGCAGCAAAGATACCGGGAGTCAATTCCAAGAGACCCAGTACTTC